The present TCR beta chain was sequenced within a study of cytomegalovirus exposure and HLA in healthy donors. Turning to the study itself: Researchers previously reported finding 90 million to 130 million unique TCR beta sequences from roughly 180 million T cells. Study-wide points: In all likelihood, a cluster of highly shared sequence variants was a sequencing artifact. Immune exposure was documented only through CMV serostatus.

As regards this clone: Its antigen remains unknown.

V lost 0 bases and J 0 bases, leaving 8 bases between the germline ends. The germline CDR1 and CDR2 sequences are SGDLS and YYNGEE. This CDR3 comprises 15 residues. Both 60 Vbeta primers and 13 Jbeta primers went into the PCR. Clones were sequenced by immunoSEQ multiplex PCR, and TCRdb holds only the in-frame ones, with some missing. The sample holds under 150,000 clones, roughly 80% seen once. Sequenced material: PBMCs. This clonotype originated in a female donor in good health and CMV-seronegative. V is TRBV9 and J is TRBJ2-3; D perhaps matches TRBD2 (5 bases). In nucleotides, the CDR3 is TGTGCCAGCAGCGTAGAAAAGCGGAGCACAGATACGCAGTATTTT. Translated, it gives CASSVEKRSTDTQYF.